Reported below is one TCR beta chain. What it recognizes is unknown. This specimen comes from a study of CXCR3-negative and CXCR3-positive naive CD8 T cells. General study points: Hydrophobicity was higher for TRB CDR3s found in CXCR3-positive naive cells than in CXCR3-negative naive cells. Memory cells diverged, while naive CXCR3-positive and CXCR3-negative cells had similar TRBV-TRBJ usage. Cryopreserved cells showed partially decreased CXCR3 expression, and most assays used fresh PBMCs.

CDR3 length: 13 amino acids. The sorter processed each CD8+ T cell subset in triplicate at some 330,000 cells apiece. Naive CD8+ T cells displayed a CD45RO-CCR7+CD27+CD95- phenotype. UMI-tagged TRB cDNA libraries were built via 5' RACE. With the 5' RACE reads reprocessed, TCRdb shows one record per CDR3 protein and no DNA. Recorded for this sample: around 66,000 distinct CDR3 sequences. Sequenced sample: naive CXCR3+ CD8+ T cells from blood. Subset defined: CD45RO-CCR7+CD27+CD95- naive CD8+ T cells expressing CXCR3 (TNR3+). The V call is TRBV12-3 or TRBV12-4, the J call TRBJ2-1. This sequence originates from a human donor in good health. Some clones in this sample may be carry-over from other donors' samples. CDR3 in amino acids: CASVDGTYNEQFF.